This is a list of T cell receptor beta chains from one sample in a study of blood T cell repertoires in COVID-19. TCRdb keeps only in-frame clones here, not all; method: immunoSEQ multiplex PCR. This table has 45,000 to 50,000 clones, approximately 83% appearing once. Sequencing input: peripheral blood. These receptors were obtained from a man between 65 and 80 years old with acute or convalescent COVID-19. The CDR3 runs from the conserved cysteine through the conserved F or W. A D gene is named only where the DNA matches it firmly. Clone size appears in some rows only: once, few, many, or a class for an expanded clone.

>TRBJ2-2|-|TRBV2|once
TGTGCCAGCAGTCTCCTACGCAGGGCCACCGGGGAGCTGTTTTTT
CASSLLRRATGELFF
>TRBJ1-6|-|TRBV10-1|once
TGCGCCAGTCGAAGGGAGTTGGGGTCACCCCTCCACTTT
CASRRELGSPLHF
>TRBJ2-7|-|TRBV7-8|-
TGTGCCAGCAGCTCAAATCCCACAGGGCTCTACGAGCAGTACTTC
CASSSNPTGLYEQYF
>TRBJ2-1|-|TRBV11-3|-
TGTGCCAGCAGCCCCAACCGGGGCAATGAGCAGTTCTTC
CASSPNRGNEQFF
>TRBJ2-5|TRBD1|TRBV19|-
TGTGCCAGTAGTTCCCGGACAGGTGGAGGTATGGAGACCCAGTACTTC
CASSSRTGGGMETQYF
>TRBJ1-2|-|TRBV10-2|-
TGCGCCAGCAGTGAGTCCGGTCGGGATCCTAACTATGGCTACACCTTC
CASSESGRDPNYGYTF
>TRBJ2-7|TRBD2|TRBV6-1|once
TGTGCCAGCAGTGACATTAGCGGGAGGCTTATCCCCTACGAGCAGTACTTC
CASSDISGRLIPYEQYF
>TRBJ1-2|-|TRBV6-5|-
TGTGCCAGCAGTTACTCGGGGCGGGAAAAGTTTACCGGCTACACCTTC
CASSYSGREKFTGYTF
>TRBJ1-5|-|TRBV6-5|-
TGTGCCAGCACCTCCTATCAGCCCCAGCATTTT
CASTSYQPQHF
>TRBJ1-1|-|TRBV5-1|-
TGCGCCAGCAGCTTGGGTACAGGGTTCACTGAAGCTTTCTTT
CASSLGTGFTEAFF
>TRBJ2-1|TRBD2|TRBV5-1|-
TGCGCCAGCAGCTTGGCCGGGGGGTACACTGAGCAGTTCTTC
CASSLAGGYTEQFF
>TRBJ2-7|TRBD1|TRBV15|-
TGTGCCACCAGCACTGGACCGACAGGGTTGAACGAGCAGTACTTC
CATSTGPTGLNEQYF
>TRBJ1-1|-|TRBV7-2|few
TGTGCCAGCAGCTTAAATGGGGGAGGAGAATCTGAAGCTTTCTTT
CASSLNGGGESEAFF
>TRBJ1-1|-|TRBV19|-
TGTGCCAGTAGTATGCCTCAGGGTGGGGTGAACACTGAAGCTTTCTTT
CASSMPQGGVNTEAFF
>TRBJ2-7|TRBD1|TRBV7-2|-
TGTGCCAGCAGCTGGGGGACAGCGAGCTACGAGCAGTACTTC
CASSWGTASYEQYF
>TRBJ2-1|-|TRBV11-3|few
TGTGCCAGCAGCTTAGGACAGCTTAATGAGCAGTTCTTC
CASSLGQLNEQFF
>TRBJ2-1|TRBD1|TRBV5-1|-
TGCGCCAGCAATCCCGGGACAGTGCCTTCCAATGAGCAGTTCTTC
CASNPGTVPSNEQFF
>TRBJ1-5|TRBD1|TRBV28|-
TGTGCCAGCATAGGACAGGCCAATCAGCCCCAGCATTTT
CASIGQANQPQHF
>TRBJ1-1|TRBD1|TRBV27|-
TGTGCCAGCAAAACACAGGGGACCTTCACTGAAGCTTTCTTT
CASKTQGTFTEAFF